Each of the 30 T cell receptor beta chains below was sequenced from the same sample in a study of cytomegalovirus exposure and HLA in healthy donors. PCR employed 60 Vbeta and 13 Jbeta primers. The repertoire was sequenced with immunoSEQ multiplex PCR; TCRdb's copy has only in-frame clones and lacks some. Here the sample spans about 140,000 clones, roughly 70% being singletons. The sequenced material came from PBMCs. These receptors were taken from a human donor in good health.

This clone was seen more than once but under ten times. V and J are TRBV5-1 and TRBJ1-4; D remains unclear. V lost 5 bases, J lost 3 bases, and 14 bases lay in between. The CDR3 sequence is 15 residues long. Per germline, CDR1 SGHRS and CDR2 YFSETQ. CDR3 region: CASRENTVPNEKLFF. The DNA of the CDR3 is TGCGCCAGCAGGGAGAACACCGTACCTAATGAAAAACTGTTTTTT.

This clone was found a few times. The sample carries other DNA sequences with the same CDR3. This chain joins TRBV9 and TRBJ2-7, with TRBD2 matching over 7 bases. This CDR3 has 15 amino acids. V lost 0 bases to trimming and J lost 2 bases; unmatched junction nucleotides: 5. The germline V gene encodes CDR1 SGDLS and CDR2 YYNGEE. CDR3 in DNA: TGTGCCAGCAGCGTAGGTCTAGCGGAGGCCTACGAGCAGTACTTC. Translation: CASSVGLAEAYEQYF.

The CDR3 coding sequence is TGCAGCGTTGGTAGCGTGGTAGGAGGCTACACCTTC. It encodes CSVGSVVGGYTF. The chain couples TRBV29-1 to TRBJ1-2; D gene uncertain. The V gene's germline CDR1 is SQVTM and CDR2 ANQGSEA. The CDR3 loop spans 12 amino acids. V gave up 4 bases and J gave up 8 bases, with 14 bases separating them.

The J gene is TRBJ2-3, the V gene TRBV7-2, with D possibly matching TRBD2 (6 bases). Germline V gene sequence: CDR1 SGHTA, CDR2 FQGNSA. The CDR3 contains 14 residues. Between the trimmed V and J ends, which lost 4 bases and 6 bases, there was a span of 14 bases. The CDR3 region is CASSSRRGEDTQYF. The DNA for the CDR3 is TGTGCCAGCAGCTCAAGGCGGGGTGAGGATACGCAGTATTTT. Combining the CDR3 with reference TRBV7-2 and TRBJ2-3 gives the whole variable domain GAGVSQSPSNKVTEKGKDVELRCDPISGHTALYWYRQSLGQGLEFLIYFQGNSAPDKSGLPSDRFSAERTGGSVSTLTIQRTQQEDSAVYLCASSSRRGEDTQYFGPGTRLTVL.

This clone showed up just once. CDR3 residues: CASSGAAYEQYF. The CDR3, as DNA: TGTGCCAGCAGTGGCGCCGCCTACGAGCAGTACTTC. The V and J genes are TRBV2 and TRBJ2-7; the D is unclear. Trimming took off 4 bases at V and 2 bases at J, with 6 bases between the two ends. Germline V gene sequence: CDR1 SNHLY, CDR2 FYNNEI. The CDR3 sequence is 12 residues long.

J is TRBJ2-7 and V is TRBV10-1, with 7 bases lining up with TRBD1. Germline V gives CDR1 WNHNN, CDR2 SYGVQD (reference sequence). Trimming took 8 bases from V and 4 from J; bases not matched to a gene: 8. This CDR3 is built from 13 residues. The chain's CDR3 is CASQRGPCYEQYF. CDR3 bases: TGCGCCAGCCAAAGGGGGCCTTGTTACGAGCAGTACTTC.

The gene calls are TRBV28 and TRBJ2-5, with D possibly matching TRBD2 (6 bases). The CDR3 totals 11 residues. The ends were cut back, 6 bases at V and 7 bases at J, with 9 bases in the middle. The germline CDR1 and CDR2 sequences are MDHEN and SYDVKM. CDR3 sequence: CASSAGGTQYF. The DNA for the CDR3 is TGTGCCAGCAGCGCCGGGGGGACCCAGTACTTC.

The chain employs TRBV29-1 and TRBJ2-3, with TRBD1 as a possible D gene (5 bases). The CDR3 runs to 14 residues. Trimming removed 7 bases at V and 5 bases at J, with 19 bases between. Germline V gene data show CDR1 as SQVTM and CDR2 as ANQGSEA. For the CDR3, the DNA is TGCAGCGACACTATCGGTGGCAGGGAAGATACGCAGTATTTT. Its translation: CSDTIGGREDTQYF.

The V and J genes are TRBV23-1 and TRBJ2-7; TRBD1 matches 11 bases. TRBV23-1 is designated an ORF whose function remains uncertain. Unmatched junction bases numbered 7, after V lost 4 bases and J lost 5 bases. The CDR3 length is 15 residues. The CDR3 sequence is CASSPGGQGGHEQYF. DNA of the CDR3: TGCGCCAGCAGTCCCGGGGGACAGGGGGGACACGAGCAGTACTTC.

This clone was observed a few times. This chain connects TRBV7-2 to TRBJ2-2; 11 bases match TRBD2. This CDR3 is 18 amino acids long. CDR1 and CDR2 from the germline V gene are SGHTA and FQGNSA. V shed 6 bases, J shed 5 bases, and the junction held 14 bases outside the gene matches. In DNA form, the CDR3 reads TGTGCCAGCAGTAGGGAGGGACCGGGACTAGCGGTTACCGGGGAGCTGTTTTTT. This translates into CASSREGPGLAVTGELFF.

CDR3: CASSLLGGGNQPQHF. In DNA, the CDR3 is TGTGCCAGCAGTTTATTAGGGGGAGGGAATCAGCCCCAGCATTTT. This chain connects TRBV28 to TRBJ1-5, with a weak D call TRBD1 (6 bases). The germline V gene encodes CDR1 MDHEN and CDR2 SYDVKM. The CDR3 has 15 residues. With 1 base removed from V and 4 bases from J, the gap between germline ends came to 11 bases.

V and J are TRBV29-1 and TRBJ2-5; 9 positions agree with TRBD2. Unmatched junction bases numbered 12, after V lost 7 bases and J lost 3 bases. Germline lookup yields CDR1 SQVTM and CDR2 ANQGSEA. The CDR3 loop spans 15 amino acids. The CDR3 nucleotides read TGCAGCGGCGCGGCCGGGACTAGCCGGAAAGAGACCCAGTACTTC. It encodes CSGAAGTSRKETQYF.

The chain uses TRBV19 and TRBJ2-1, with 10 bases that match TRBD1. This CDR3 is built from 15 residues. CDR1 is LNHDA, CDR2 SQIVND, per germline (reference sequence). With V trimmed by 5 bases and J by 13 bases, 14 bases remained unmatched. CDR3 sequence: CASSSPGQGSLRQFF. The DNA for the CDR3 is TGTGCCAGTAGTTCGCCGGGACAGGGGAGCCTAAGACAGTTCTTC.

The chain combines TRBV4-1 with TRBJ1-5; TRBD1 agrees at 7 bases. The trim removed 0 bases at V and 0 bases at J, leaving 5 bases unmatched. This CDR3 is built from 17 residues. Germline V lookup: CDR1 MGHRA, CDR2 YSYEKL. In DNA, the CDR3 is TGCGCCAGCAGCCAAGATACAGGGGTCCTTAGCAATCAGCCCCAGCATTTT. Its protein product is CASSQDTGVLSNQPQHF.

The chain carries TRBV27 and TRBJ2-3; 12 bases align to TRBD1. V was pared by 5 bases and J by 7 bases, with 7 bases of the junction left unmatched. CDR1 is MNHEY and CDR2 is SMNVEV in the germline V gene (reference sequence). The CDR3 is made up of 15 amino acids. CDR3 sequence (DNA): TGTGCCAGCAGTAAGGGACAGGGGGCTAAAAATACGCAGTATTTT. It encodes CASSKGQGAKNTQYF.

This chain links TRBV11-2 with TRBJ2-3; the match to TRBD2 covers 8 bases. The germline gives CDR1 SGHAT, CDR2 FQNNGV. V shed 5 bases, J shed 5 bases, and the junction held 18 bases outside the gene matches. The CDR3 consists of 18 residues. CDR3: CASSLVGAGAGGKDTQYF. The CDR3 bases are TGTGCCAGCAGCCTCGTAGGGGCGGGTGCGGGAGGAAAAGATACGCAGTATTTT.

The chain is built from TRBV6-6 and TRBJ1-1; no definite D call. Between the trimmed V and J ends, which lost 4 bases and 0 bases, there was a span of 15 bases. The CDR3 runs to 16 residues. The germline V gene has CDR1 MNHNY and CDR2 SVGAGI (reference sequence). DNA for the CDR3: TGTGCCAGCAGTTCCTACCCTAATTTAATGAACACTGAAGCTTTCTTT. It encodes CASSSYPNLMNTEAFF.

The chain couples TRBV25-1 to TRBJ2-5; tentatively, D is TRBD2 (6 bases). V was pared by 2 bases and J by 5 bases, with 15 bases between. The CDR3 contains 15 residues. Germline V lookup: CDR1 MGHDK, CDR2 SYGVNS. CDR3 loop: CASSEVRSGWETQYF. The CDR3 coding sequence is TGTGCCAGCAGTGAAGTGAGGAGCGGGTGGGAGACCCAGTACTTC.

The genes are TRBV6-1 and TRBJ1-2, with D perhaps matching TRBD1 (6 bases). The CDR3 contains 17 residues. Germline CDR1 reads MNHNS; CDR2 reads SASEGT. Trimming stripped 3 bases from V and 1 base from J, with 18 bases between. The CDR3: CASSDMDSLLINYGYTF. The CDR3 coding sequence is TGTGCCAGCAGTGATATGGACAGTCTACTTATTAACTATGGCTACACCTTC.

This clone has only a few counts. This chain links TRBV18 with TRBJ2-7, with 11 bases fitting TRBD1. The CDR3 has 14 residues. V was pared by 6 bases and J by 4 bases, with 5 bases of the junction left unmatched. Per the germline V gene, CDR1 is KGHSH and CDR2 is LQKENI. The CDR3 reads CASSPGTGGYEQYF. CDR3 bases: TGTGCCAGCTCGCCCGGGACAGGGGGTTACGAGCAGTACTTC.

V and J are TRBV19 and TRBJ1-2, with 8 bases lining up with TRBD1. Germline values: CDR1 LNHDA, CDR2 SQIVND (reference sequence). The CDR3 consists of 14 residues. The trim removed 5 bases at V and 7 bases at J, leaving 9 bases unmatched. The CDR3 region has the DNA TGTGCCAGTAGTCATTCCCAGGGGGCGAGTGGCTACACCTTC. Encoded protein: CASSHSQGASGYTF.

The rearrangement uses TRBV19 and TRBJ1-1, with D tentatively TRBD1 (5 bases). V was shortened by 3 bases and J by 0 bases, with 11 bases between the two germline ends. From germline, CDR1 is LNHDA and CDR2 SQIVND (reference sequence). The CDR3 spans 15 residues. As DNA, the CDR3 is TGTGCCAGTAGTATGGGCCAGGGCCTGAACACTGAAGCTTTCTTT. Translating it yields CASSMGQGLNTEAFF. Combining the CDR3 with reference TRBV19 and TRBJ1-1 gives the whole variable domain DGGITQSPKYLFRKEGQNVTLSCEQNLNHDAMYWYRQDPGQGLRLIYYSQIVNDFQKGDIAEGYSVSREKKESFPLTVTSAQKNPTAFYLCASSMGQGLNTEAFFGQGTRLTVV.

This rearrangement joins TRBV5-6 to TRBJ2-3; TRBD2 matches at 8 bases. The CDR3 length is 16 residues. After removal of 4 bases from V and 2 bases from J, the junction contained 9 bases not matched to a gene. CDR1 and CDR2 from the germline V gene are SGHDT and YYEEEE. The CDR3 DNA reads as TGTGCCAGCAGCCGATTAGCGGGGTATACCACAGATACGCAGTATTTT. Translation gives CASSRLAGYTTDTQYF.

This clone showed up just once. The chain employs TRBV6-6 and TRBJ1-3; TRBD1 agrees at 9 bases. This CDR3 is 15 amino acids long. Germline assignment: CDR1 MNHNY and CDR2 SVGAGI (reference sequence). V trimming: 4 bases; J trimming: 4 bases; junction bases outside the gene matches: 5. CDR3 amino acids: CASSSHDRGGNTIYF. For the CDR3, the DNA is TGTGCCAGCAGTTCCCACGACAGGGGGGGAAACACCATATATTTT.

This clone was counted between two and nine times. V usage is TRBV4-3 and J usage is TRBJ2-1, with D possibly being TRBD2 (6 bases). The CDR3 totals 14 residues. Germline V gene sequence: CDR1 LGHNA, CDR2 YSLEER. V lost 6 bases and J 7 bases, leaving 16 bases between the germline ends. The CDR3 DNA reads as TGCGCCAGCAGAGAGGGGCTAGCGCAGAATGAGCAGTTCTTC. Translating it yields CASREGLAQNEQFF.

This sequence joins TRBV27 and TRBJ2-7; no clear D. Germline-derived CDR1 and CDR2 are MNHEY and SMNVEV (reference sequence). V was shortened by 4 bases and J by 6 bases, with 10 bases between the two germline ends. The CDR3 runs 12 residues. The CDR3 spells CASSSSGLEQYF. DNA of the CDR3: TGTGCCAGCAGTTCCTCGGGTCTCGAGCAGTACTTC.

The chain employs TRBV7-8 and TRBJ2-1; 9 bases map to TRBD2. CDR3 length equals 16 residues. Per germline, CDR1 SGHVS and CDR2 FQNEAQ. The V and J ends lost 11 bases and 1 base, in that order; junction bases with no gene match: 12. CDR3 in DNA: TGTGCCGTTGAGGGGGCGGGAGGGGGGTCCTACAATGAGCAGTTCTTC. Its protein is CAVEGAGGGSYNEQFF. Full variable domain (missing parts from reference TRBV7-8 and TRBJ2-1): GAGVSQSPRYKVAKRGQDVALRCDPISGHVSLFWYQQALGQGPEFLTYFQNEAQLDKSGLPSDRFFAERPEGSVSTLKIQRTQQEDSAVYLCAVEGAGGGSYNEQFFGPGTRLTVL.

The chain combines TRBV7-3 with TRBJ2-1; 10 bases map to TRBD2. V shed 6 bases, J shed 5 bases, and the junction held 7 bases outside the gene matches. The CDR3 runs to 15 residues. The germline V gene has CDR1 SGHTA and CDR2 FQGTGA. The CDR3 DNA reads TGTGCCAGCAGAATAAGCGGGAGGGCAAACAATGAGCAGTTCTTC. Translated: CASRISGRANNEQFF.

The rearrangement joins TRBV27 to TRBJ2-7; a weak D match, TRBD2 (6 bases). Germline V gene lookup returns CDR1 MNHEY and CDR2 SMNVEV (reference sequence). The CDR3 contains 14 residues. Trimming removed 4 bases from V and 4 bases from J, with 14 bases in between. CDR3 loop: CASSYRLGGYEQYF. The CDR3 DNA reads TGTGCCAGCAGTTATCGACTAGGTGGATACGAGCAGTACTTC.

This clone has only a few counts. The chain is built from TRBV4-3 and TRBJ1-4; TRBD1 matches 9 bases. This CDR3 contains 15 residues. The ends lost 4 bases at V and 0 bases at J; junction bases unmatched: 0. Germline V CDR1 and CDR2: LGHNA, YSLEER. CDR3 protein: CASSRQGATNEKLFF. The CDR3, as DNA: TGCGCCAGCAGCCGACAGGGGGCAACTAATGAAAAACTGTTTTTT.